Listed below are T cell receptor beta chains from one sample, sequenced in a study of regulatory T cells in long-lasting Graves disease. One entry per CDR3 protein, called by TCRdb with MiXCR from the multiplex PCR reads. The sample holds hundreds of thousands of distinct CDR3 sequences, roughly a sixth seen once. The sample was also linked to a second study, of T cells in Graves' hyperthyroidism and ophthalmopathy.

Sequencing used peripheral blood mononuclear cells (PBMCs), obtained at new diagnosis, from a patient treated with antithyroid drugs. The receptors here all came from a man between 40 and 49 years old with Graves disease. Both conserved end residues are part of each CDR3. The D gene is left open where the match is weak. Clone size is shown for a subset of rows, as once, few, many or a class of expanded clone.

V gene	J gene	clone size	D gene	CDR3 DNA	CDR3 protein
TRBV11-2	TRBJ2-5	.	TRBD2	TGTGCCAGCAGCTTACGTTACCTAGCGGGGGTCCGGCAGACCCAGTACTTC	CASSLRYLAGVRQTQYF
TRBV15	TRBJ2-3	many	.	TGTGCCACCAGCAGAGGAGGGTCAGGTCCTTCTAGCACAGATACGCAGTATTTT	CATSRGGSGPSSTDTQYF
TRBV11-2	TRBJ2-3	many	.	TGTGCCAGCAGCTCCCTCGCGGCGCGCAGGCAGTATTTT	CASSSLAARRQYF
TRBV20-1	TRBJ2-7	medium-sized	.	TGCAGTGCTCTTATTGCAGGGTCAGATTTCCACGAGCAGTACTTC	CSALIAGSDFHEQYF
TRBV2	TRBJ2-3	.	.	TGTGCCAGCAGTGGCCGGGCTAACGTAGATACGCAGTATTTT	CASSGRANVDTQYF
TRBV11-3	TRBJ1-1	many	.	TGTGCCAGCCGACCAGGGACGACCAACACTGAAGCTTTCTTT	CASRPGTTNTEAFF
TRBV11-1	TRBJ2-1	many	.	TGTGCCAGCAGGGCAGGGCGAAATGAGCAGTTCTTC	CASRAGRNEQFF
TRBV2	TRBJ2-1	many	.	TGTGCCAGCAGGGACCCAGCCCAATACAATGAGCAGTTCTTC	CASRDPAQYNEQFF
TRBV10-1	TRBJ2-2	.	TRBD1	TGCGCCAGCTCGAGGGGGCATACCCCCGGGGAGCTGTTTTTT	CASSRGHTPGELFF
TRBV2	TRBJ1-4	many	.	TGTGCCAGCAGTTCCCGGGGAGGTGAAAAACTGTTTTTT	CASSSRGGEKLFF
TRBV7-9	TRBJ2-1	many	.	TGTGCCAGCCCGCGGGGGGACAGAGTGGATGAGCAGTTCTTC	CASPRGDRVDEQFF
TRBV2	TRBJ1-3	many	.	TGTGCCAGCGCGGAGGGCTCTGGAAACACCATATATTTT	CASAEGSGNTIYF
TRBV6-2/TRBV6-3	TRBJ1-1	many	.	TGTGCCAGCAATACACGATACACTGAAGCTTTCTTT	CASNTRYTEAFF
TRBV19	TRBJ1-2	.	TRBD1	TGTGCCAGTAGTACCCCCAATCCGAGACAGGGAAACTATGGCTACACCTTC	CASSTPNPRQGNYGYTF
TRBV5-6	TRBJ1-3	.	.	TGTGCCAGCAGCCACCTGGGGACCATATATTTT	CASSHLGTIYF
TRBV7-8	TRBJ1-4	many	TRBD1	TGTGCCAGCAGCTCGTACAGGGGGAGGAAAACTAATGAAAAACTGTTTTTT	CASSSYRGRKTNEKLFF
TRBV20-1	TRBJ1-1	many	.	TGCAGTGCTAGTCCCCTAACAGGGAACACTGAAGCTTTCTTT	CSASPLTGNTEAFF
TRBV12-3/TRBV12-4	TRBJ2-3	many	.	TGTGCCAGCAGATCTGGGGCAAACTCAGATACGCAGTATTTT	CASRSGANSDTQYF
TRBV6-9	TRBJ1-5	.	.	TGTGCCAGCAGTTTTCCTGCCGGGGGCAATCAGCCCCAGCATTTT	CASSFPAGGNQPQHF
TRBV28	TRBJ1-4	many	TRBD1	TGTGCCAGCAGTTTATCAGGGACAGGGGTAGAAAAACTGTTTTTT	CASSLSGTGVEKLFF
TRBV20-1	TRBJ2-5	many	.	TGCAGTGCTAGAGGTATAACGGGGGATCAAGAGACCCAGTACTTC	CSARGITGDQETQYF
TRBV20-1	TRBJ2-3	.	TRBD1	TGCAGTGCTGGGGACAGGAGAGATACGCAGTATTTT	CSAGDRRDTQYF
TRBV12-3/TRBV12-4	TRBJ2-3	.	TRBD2	TGTGCCAGCCGGGGACTAGCGGGGGGGAGGTCAGATACGCAGTATTTT	CASRGLAGGRSDTQYF
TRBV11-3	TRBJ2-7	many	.	TGTGCCAGCAGCTTAGAAGAGGGTTACGAGCAGTACTTC	CASSLEEGYEQYF
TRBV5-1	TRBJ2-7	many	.	TGCGCCAGCAGCCCGGGACACTTCGCCGAGCAGTACTTC	CASSPGHFAEQYF
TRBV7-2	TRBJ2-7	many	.	TGTGCCAGCAGCTTAGACGGACTACACTACGAGCAGTACTTC	CASSLDGLHYEQYF
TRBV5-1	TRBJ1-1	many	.	TGCGCCAGCAGCTTGGTATACAGCCACACTGAAGCTTTCTTT	CASSLVYSHTEAFF
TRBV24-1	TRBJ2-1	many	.	TGTGCCACCAGTGTTGGGGCGGGGAGGAATGAGCAGTTCTTC	CATSVGAGRNEQFF
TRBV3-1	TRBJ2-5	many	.	TGTGCCAGCAGCCAAGCGCAGGGTTCAGAGACCCAGTACTTC	CASSQAQGSETQYF
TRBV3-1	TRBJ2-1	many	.	TGTGCCAGCAGCCAAGCGCAGGCTGACCCCTACAATGAGCAGTTCTTC	CASSQAQADPYNEQFF
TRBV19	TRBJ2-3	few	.	TGTGCCAGCTCCCGAGGGGGTGTTGGCACAGATACGCAGTATTTT	CASSRGGVGTDTQYF
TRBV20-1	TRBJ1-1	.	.	TGCAGTGCTAACCGGCCCCCGGCGACCACTGAAGCTTTCTTT	CSANRPPATTEAFF
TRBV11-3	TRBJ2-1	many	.	TGTGCCAGCAGCTTAGGACAGCACAATGAGCAGTTCTTC	CASSLGQHNEQFF
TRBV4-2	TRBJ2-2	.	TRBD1	TGTGCCAGCAGCCAAGATCCGGACAGGGGAGACACCGGGGAGCTGTTTTTT	CASSQDPDRGDTGELFF
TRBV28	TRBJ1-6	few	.	TGTGCCAGTTCCGTAACTGGTTCACCCCTCCACTTT	CASSVTGSPLHF
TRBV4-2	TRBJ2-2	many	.	TGTGCCAGCACCCGCGTCCCGGATAACACCGGGGAGCTGTTTTTT	CASTRVPDNTGELFF
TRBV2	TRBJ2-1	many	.	TGTGCCAGCAGGGAAGATCAGGGTGAGCAGTTCTTC	CASREDQGEQFF
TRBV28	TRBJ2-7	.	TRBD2	TGTGCCAGCGGGAGGGCCTATGAGCAGTACTTC	CASGRAYEQYF
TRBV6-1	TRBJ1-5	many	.	TGTGCCAGCAGGCTCGATCAAGGCAATCATCAGCCCCAGCATTTT	CASRLDQGNHQPQHF
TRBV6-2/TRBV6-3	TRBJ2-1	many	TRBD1	TGTGCCAGCAGTTTCGACAGGGGATCCTACAATGAGCAGTTCTTC	CASSFDRGSYNEQFF
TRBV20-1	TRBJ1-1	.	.	TGCAGTGCCCCGGGGGGCTACGGCACTGAAGCTTTCTTT	CSAPGGYGTEAFF
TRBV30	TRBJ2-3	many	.	TGTGCCTGGAGTTCCAGGGCGGGGAGCACAGATACGCAGTATTTT	CAWSSRAGSTDTQYF
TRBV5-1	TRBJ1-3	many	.	TGCGCCAGCAGCTTGGACGCTGGAAACACCATATATTTT	CASSLDAGNTIYF
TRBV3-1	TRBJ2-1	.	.	TGTGCCAGCAGCCCAACTCTCAATTCCTACAATGAGCAGTTCTTC	CASSPTLNSYNEQFF
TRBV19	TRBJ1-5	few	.	TGTGCCAGTAGTATAAGGGAGGAGGGGGGCAATCAGCCCCAGCATTTT	CASSIREEGGNQPQHF
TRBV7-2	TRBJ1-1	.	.	TGTGCCAGCAGCTTAGAAGCCCGGGGTGCCACTGAAGCTTTCTTT	CASSLEARGATEAFF
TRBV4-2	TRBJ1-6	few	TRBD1	TGTGCCAGCAGCCAAGATTATGGTGGACAGGGGTATTCACCCCTCCACTTT	CASSQDYGGQGYSPLHF
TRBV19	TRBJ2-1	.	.	TGTGCCAGTAGTATTCAGGTCAGCTCCTACAATGAGCAGTTCTTC	CASSIQVSSYNEQFF
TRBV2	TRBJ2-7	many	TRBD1	TGTGCCAGCAGGGACACAGGGGCCTACGAGCAGTACTTC	CASRDTGAYEQYF
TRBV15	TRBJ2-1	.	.	TGTGCCACCAGCAGAGATCCTGGGGGTGAGCAGTTCTTC	CATSRDPGGEQFF
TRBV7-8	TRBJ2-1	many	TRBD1	TGTGCCAGCACAACCAGGGGGTATTACAATGAGCAGTTCTTC	CASTTRGYYNEQFF
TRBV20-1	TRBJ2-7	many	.	TGCAGTACCCCGGGCAGGTTCCGTGTCGAGCAGTACTTC	CSTPGRFRVEQYF
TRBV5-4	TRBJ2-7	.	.	TGTGCCAGCAGCTTGGGGTTGGCTCAGGCCTACGAGCAGTATTTC	CASSLGLAQAYEQYF
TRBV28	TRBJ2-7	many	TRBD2	TGTGCCAGCAGTCCCCCTTCGTCCTTAGCGGGCGGGGTTTACGAGCAGTACTTC	CASSPPSSLAGGVYEQYF
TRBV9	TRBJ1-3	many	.	TGTGCCAGCAGCGTAAGCGGAAACACCATATATTTT	CASSVSGNTIYF
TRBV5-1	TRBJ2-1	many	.	TGCGCCAGCAGCGTCGGCACCTACAATGAGCAGTTCTTC	CASSVGTYNEQFF
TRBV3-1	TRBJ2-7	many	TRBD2	TGTGCCAGCAGCCCCCGGGGGGCGGGGGGTCGCGAGCAGTACTTC	CASSPRGAGGREQYF
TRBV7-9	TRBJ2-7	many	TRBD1	TGTGCCAGCAGCTTAGGTTGGGACAGGGCCGCCTACGAGCAGTACTTC	CASSLGWDRAAYEQYF
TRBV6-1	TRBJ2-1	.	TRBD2	TGTGCCACTCAACGGGGGGGCCCCTACAATGAGCAGTTCTTC	CATQRGGPYNEQFF